One and the same sample provided the 7 T cell receptor beta chains below, sequenced in a study of cytomegalovirus exposure and HLA in healthy donors. The assay was immunoSEQ multiplex PCR, and TCRdb's table has in-frame clones only and misses some. The top ten hold approximately 12% of the sample, which has approximately 270,000 clones, over 75% seen once. Sequencing was performed on PBMCs. The receptors were gathered from a man aged 18 to 35 in good health and CMV-seropositive.

This chain connects TRBV6-1 to TRBJ1-5, with a weak D call TRBD1 (5 bases). The CDR3 spans 13 residues. Germline V lookup: CDR1 MNHNS, CDR2 SASEGT. Trimming shortened V by 4 bases and J by 7 bases, and 11 bases separated the two germline ends. CDR3 amino acids: CASSGEGWQPQHF. CDR3 in DNA: TGTGCCAGCAGTGGGGAGGGGTGGCAGCCCCAGCATTTT.

The chain has TRBV27 and TRBJ2-1, with D uncertain. The CDR3 has 15 amino acids. With 4 bases removed from V and 0 bases from J, the gap between germline ends came to 10 bases. Germline CDR1 reads MNHEY; CDR2 reads SMNVEV (reference sequence). CDR3 nucleotides: TGTGCCAGCAGTTATCAAGCGTACTCCTACAATGAGCAGTTCTTC. Residues: CASSYQAYSYNEQFF.

This clone came up once. The chain recombines TRBV9 with TRBJ1-2, with 7 nucleotides matching TRBD1. Trimming at V came to 0 bases and at J to 7 bases, leaving 9 bases not matched to a gene. The CDR3 extends over 15 amino acids. From germline, CDR1 is SGDLS and CDR2 YYNGEE. The CDR3 reads CASSVEAGGIGGYTF. The DNA for the CDR3 is TGTGCCAGCAGCGTAGAGGCAGGGGGTATAGGTGGCTACACCTTC.

The genes are TRBV30 and TRBJ2-1, with 8 positions matching TRBD2. J gave up 0 bases and V 5 bases, and 3 bases lay outside the gene matches. CDR1 is GTSNPN and CDR2 is SVGIG in the germline V gene (reference sequence). The CDR3 loop spans 14 amino acids. The CDR3 loop is CAWAGTSSYNEQFF. As DNA, the CDR3 is TGTGCCTGGGCCGGGACTAGCTCCTACAATGAGCAGTTCTTC.

This chain uses TRBV7-9 with TRBJ2-5, with unresolved D. The CDR3 length is 14 residues. CDR1 is SEHNR and CDR2 is FQNEAQ in the germline V gene (reference sequence). The germline V and J ends were trimmed by 4 bases and 5 bases, with 14 bases remaining between them. CDR3 nucleotide sequence: TGTGCCAGCAGCTCCTCTAGGGATTCGGAGACCCAGTACTTC. The encoded protein is CASSSSRDSETQYF.

The J gene is TRBJ2-7, the V gene TRBV21-1; the table's D call, TRBD2, was not checked against the DNA. TRBV21-1 is shown as a pseudogene. The CDR3 has 15 amino acids. This CDR3 reads CASSNPTGNLREQYF. In DNA, the CDR3 is TGTGCCAGCAGCAACCCAACGGGGAACCTACGGGAGCAGTACTTC.

J is TRBJ2-7 and V is TRBV2; maybe TRBD2 (6 bases). The V end was cut by 1 base, the J end by 1 base, with 11 bases between. Looked up from germline, CDR1 is SNHLY and CDR2 is FYNNEI. The CDR3 loop spans 15 amino acids. The CDR3 nucleotides read TGTGCCAGCAGTGAAGGGGACTCCTTATCCTACGAGCAGTACTTC. It yields the protein CASSEGDSLSYEQYF. Combining the CDR3 with reference TRBV2 and TRBJ2-7 gives the whole variable domain EPEVTQTPSHQVTQMGQEVILRCVPISNHLYFYWYRQILGQKVEFLVSFYNNEISEKSEIFDDQFSVERPDGSNFTLKIRSTKLEDSAMYFCASSEGDSLSYEQYFGPGTRLTVT.